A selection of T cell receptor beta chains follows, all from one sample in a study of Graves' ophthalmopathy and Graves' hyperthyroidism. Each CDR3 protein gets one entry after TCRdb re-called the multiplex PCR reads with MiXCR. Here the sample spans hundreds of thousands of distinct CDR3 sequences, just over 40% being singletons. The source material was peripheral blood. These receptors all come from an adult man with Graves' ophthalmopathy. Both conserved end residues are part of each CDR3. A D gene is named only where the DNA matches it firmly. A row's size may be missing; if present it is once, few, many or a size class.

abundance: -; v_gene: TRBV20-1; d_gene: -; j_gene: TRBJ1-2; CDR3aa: CSARASGSGIGYGYTF; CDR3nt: TGCAGTGCTAGAGCGAGCGGCTCGGGGATAGGCTATGGCTACACCTTC
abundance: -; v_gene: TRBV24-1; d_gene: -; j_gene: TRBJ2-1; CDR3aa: CATSDLGDAYNEQFF; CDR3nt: TGTGCCACCAGTGATTTAGGGGACGCCTACAATGAGCAGTTCTTC
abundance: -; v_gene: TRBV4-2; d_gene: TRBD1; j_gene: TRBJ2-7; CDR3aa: CASSQEGQSSYEQYF; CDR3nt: TGTGCCAGCAGCCAAGAGGGACAGAGCTCCTACGAGCAGTACTTC
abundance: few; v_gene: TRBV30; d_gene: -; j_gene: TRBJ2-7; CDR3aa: CAWSVQSYEQYF; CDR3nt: TGTGCCTGGAGTGTACAGTCCTACGAGCAGTACTTC
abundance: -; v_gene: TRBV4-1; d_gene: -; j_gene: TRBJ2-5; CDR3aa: CASSQGETTGHGETQYF; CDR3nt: TGCGCCAGCAGCCAAGGGGAGACGACAGGCCATGGGGAGACCCAGTACTTC
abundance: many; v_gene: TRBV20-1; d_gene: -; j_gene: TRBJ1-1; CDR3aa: CSAISGPGADTEAFF; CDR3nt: TGCAGTGCTATTTCTGGGCCGGGGGCGGACACTGAAGCTTTCTTT
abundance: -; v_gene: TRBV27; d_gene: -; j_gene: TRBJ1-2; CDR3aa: CASSSRDGYYGYTF; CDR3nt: TGTGCCAGCAGTTCCCGGGACGGCTACTATGGCTACACCTTC
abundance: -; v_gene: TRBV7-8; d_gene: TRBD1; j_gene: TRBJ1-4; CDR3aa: CASSSGTERLFF; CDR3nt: TGTGCCAGCAGCTCCGGGACAGAAAGACTGTTTTTT
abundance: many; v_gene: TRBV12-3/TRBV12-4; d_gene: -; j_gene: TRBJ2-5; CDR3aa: CASSLARFQETQYF; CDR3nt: TGTGCCAGCAGTTTAGCCAGGTTTCAAGAGACCCAGTACTTC
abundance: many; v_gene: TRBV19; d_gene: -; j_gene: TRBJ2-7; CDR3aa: CASPNPSSYEQYF; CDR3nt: TGTGCCAGTCCAAACCCCAGCTCCTACGAGCAGTACTTC
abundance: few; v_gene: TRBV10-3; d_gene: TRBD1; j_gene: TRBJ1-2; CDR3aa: CASSPRRDSYGYTF; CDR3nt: TGTGCCAGCAGTCCCCGACGGGACAGTTATGGCTACACCTTC
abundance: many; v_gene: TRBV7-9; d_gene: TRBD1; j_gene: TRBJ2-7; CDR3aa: CASSDPGTVSYEQYF; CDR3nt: TGTGCCAGCAGCGACCCCGGGACAGTGTCCTACGAGCAGTACTTC
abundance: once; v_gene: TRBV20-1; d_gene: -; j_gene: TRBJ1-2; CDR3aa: CSARDQGGYGYTF; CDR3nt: TGCAGTGCTAGAGATCAAGGGGGCTATGGCTACACCTTC
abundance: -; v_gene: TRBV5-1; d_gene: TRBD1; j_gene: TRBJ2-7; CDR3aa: CASGQGGVYEQYF; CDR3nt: TGCGCCAGCGGACAGGGGGGAGTCTACGAGCAGTACTTC
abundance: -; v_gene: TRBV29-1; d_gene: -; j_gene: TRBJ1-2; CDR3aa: CSVGPDRRNGYTF; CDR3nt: TGCAGCGTAGGCCCCGACAGGAGAAATGGCTACACCTTC
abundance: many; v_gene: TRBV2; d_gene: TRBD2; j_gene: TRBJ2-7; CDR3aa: CASRPGLAGLYEQYF; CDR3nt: TGTGCCAGCAGACCCGGACTAGCGGGGCTCTACGAGCAGTACTTC
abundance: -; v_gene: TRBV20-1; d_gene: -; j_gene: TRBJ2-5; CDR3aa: CSAAKTDQETQYF; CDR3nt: TGCAGTGCTGCAAAGACGGACCAAGAGACCCAGTACTTC
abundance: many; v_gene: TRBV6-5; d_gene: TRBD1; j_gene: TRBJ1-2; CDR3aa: CASGTVQASYTF; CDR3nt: TGTGCCAGTGGGACAGTTCAAGCTAGCTACACCTTC
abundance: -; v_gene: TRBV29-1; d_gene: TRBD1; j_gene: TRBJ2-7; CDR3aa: CSVTPGQGYEQYF; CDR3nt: TGCAGCGTGACACCGGGACAGGGATACGAGCAGTACTTC
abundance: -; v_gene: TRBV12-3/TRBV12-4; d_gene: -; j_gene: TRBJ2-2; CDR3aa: CATRTANTGELFF; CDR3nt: TGTGCCACCCGGACGGCGAACACCGGGGAGCTGTTTTTT